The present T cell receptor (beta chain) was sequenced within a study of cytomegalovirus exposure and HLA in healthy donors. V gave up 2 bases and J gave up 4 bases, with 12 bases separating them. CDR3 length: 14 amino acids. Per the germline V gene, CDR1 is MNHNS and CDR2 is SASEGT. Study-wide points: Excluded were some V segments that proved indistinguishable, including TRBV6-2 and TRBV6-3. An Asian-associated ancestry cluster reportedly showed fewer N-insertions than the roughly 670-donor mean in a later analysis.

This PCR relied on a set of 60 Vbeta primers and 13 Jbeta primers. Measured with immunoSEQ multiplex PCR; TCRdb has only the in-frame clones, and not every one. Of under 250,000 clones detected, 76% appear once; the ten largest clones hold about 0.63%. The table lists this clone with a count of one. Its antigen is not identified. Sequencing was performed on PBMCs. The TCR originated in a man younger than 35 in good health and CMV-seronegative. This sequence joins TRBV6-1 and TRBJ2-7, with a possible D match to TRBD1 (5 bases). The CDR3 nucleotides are TGTGCCAGCAGTGAATTGGGGCAGATTTACGAGCAGTACTTC. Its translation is CASSELGQIYEQYF.